This TCR beta chain comes out of a study of blood T cell repertoires in COVID-19 (TCRdb year 2020). Looking at the study overall: Samples covering the acute and convalescent phases of COVID-19 were provided by collaborators in the United States, Italy and Spain. The repertoires were made available in a free public database intended to serve as a resource for research on the immune response to SARS-CoV-2. HLA class I and class II types, where available, came from metadata supplied by the sample provider rather than from assay-based typing. Samples were obtained from the ongoing ImmuneRACE study (first 160 participants) and from over 1,000 subjects provided by 6 global collaborators. Deeply sampled blood TCRbeta repertoires from subjects exposed to, actively infected with, or recovered from COVID-19 were included in the dataset. Sample metadata almost always included a de-identified subject ID, COVID-19 status, age in years and sex. The prospective study material was composed of cDNA or gDNA derived from T cells, B-cell-depleted T cells, or PBMCs. General conclusions and limits of the study: The amount of clinical and demographic metadata varied by source and participant and was provided uncurated.

The germline V gene sets CDR1 to SGHRS and CDR2 to YFSETQ. A distance of 12 bases separates the germline ends of V and J, which lose 4 bases and 4 bases respectively. The cysteine opens and the valine closes a CDR3 of 13 amino acids. The entry retains the CDR3 DNA only, 39 bases that are in frame from base 1. TCRbeta CDR3 regions were amplified from genomic DNA using the immunoSEQ Assay, a bias-controlled multiplex PCR. The authors processed their data as follows. Nucleated cell counts per sample were estimated from amplification of reference gene primers within the assay. To quantify the absolute abundance of each unique TCRbeta CDR3 rearrangement, sequence reads were collapsed and filtered. For each sample, productive Simpson clonality was calculated as the square root of Simpson's diversity index over productive rearrangements. What TCRdb holds here is the immuneACCESS table cut down to in-frame rearrangements. Part of the clones is not present; checked against another copy, under half of the missing clones reflect an unresolved V gene, and the others are unexplained. V and J calls and clone size follow that table, whereas D and trimming were derived from the DNA. The sample includes under 300,000 clones, with about 87% observed a single time. Approximately 2.5% of the sample goes to the ten largest clones.

In the prospective study, participants were roughly 18 to 95 years old, resided in about two dozen geographic areas of the United States, and were enrolled through a virtual design. In the prospective study, participants were assigned to cohorts based on the clinical history participants reported in a screening survey and a study questionnaire. Each participant in the prospective study had whole blood, serum and a nasopharyngeal or oropharyngeal swab collected by mobile phlebotomists. Additional blood draws and questionnaires over an approximately two-month period could optionally be provided by prospective study participants. Before DNA extraction, prospective study blood samples were shipped either frozen or at room temperature. A word on this clone: It has no known antigen specificity. No per-base quality is available; no much larger clone lies one base away.

The specimen was PBMCs or T cells enriched from blood (not recorded which). This sequence uses TRBV5-1 and TRBJ2-7; the D segment cannot be called with confidence. This clonotype was obtained from a woman aged 40 to 49 with acute COVID-19. The DNA sequence follows: TGCGCCAGCAGCCCAGGTCCTCGATACGAGCAGTACGTC. It is translated as CASSPGPRYEQYV.